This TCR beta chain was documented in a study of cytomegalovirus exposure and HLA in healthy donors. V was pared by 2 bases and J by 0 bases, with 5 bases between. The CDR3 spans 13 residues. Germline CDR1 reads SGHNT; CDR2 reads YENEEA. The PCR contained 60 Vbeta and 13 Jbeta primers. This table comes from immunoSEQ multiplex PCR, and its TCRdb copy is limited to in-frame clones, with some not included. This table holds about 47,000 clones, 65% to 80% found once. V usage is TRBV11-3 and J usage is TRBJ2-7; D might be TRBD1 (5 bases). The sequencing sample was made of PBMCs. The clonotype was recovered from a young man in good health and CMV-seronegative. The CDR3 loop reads CASSLQGSYEQYF. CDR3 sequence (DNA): TGTGCCAGCAGCTTACAGGGCTCCTACGAGCAGTACTTC.